Listed below are T cell receptor beta chains from one sample, sequenced in a study of blood T cell repertoires in COVID-19. TCRdb's table, derived via immunoSEQ multiplex PCR, lists solely in-frame clones and lacks some. This table has about 170,000 clones, around nine tenths appearing once. Sequenced material: peripheral blood. Source of these receptors: a man aged 70 or older with acute or convalescent COVID-19. Each CDR3 is given with its conserved first and last residue. D genes are given only for firm matches. Clone sizes are given selectively: once, few, many, or a class where the clone is expanded.

abundance	d_gene	v_gene	j_gene	CDR3nt	CDR3aa
NA	NA	TRBV3-1/TRBV3-2	TRBJ1-6	TGTGCCAGCAGCCCGGAGGGCAGGGCCCTCCACTTT	CASSPEGRALHF
NA	NA	TRBV5-5	TRBJ2-5	TGTGCCAGCAGCTTGTTCCAAATCCAAGAGACCCAGTACTTC	CASSLFQIQETQYF
NA	NA	TRBV6-2/TRBV6-3	TRBJ1-5	TGTGCCAGCAGTCGTAACAACAATCAGCCCCAGCATTTT	CASSRNNNQPQHF
NA	TRBD1	TRBV5-4	TRBJ2-7	TGTGCCAGCAGCTCAACCCAGGGGGTCTCCTACGAGCAGTACTTC	CASSSTQGVSYEQYF
NA	TRBD1	TRBV3-1/TRBV3-2	TRBJ2-5	TGTGCCAGCAGCCGACAGGGTACGGAGACCCAGTACTTC	CASSRQGTETQYF
NA	NA	TRBV7-2	TRBJ1-2	TGTGCCAGCAGCTTAGGGAGGGGCGTTTATGGCTACACCTTC	CASSLGRGVYGYTF
NA	TRBD1	TRBV6-5	TRBJ1-2	TGTGCCAGCAGGGTTGACAGGGGGGGAAACTATGGCTACACCTTC	CASRVDRGGNYGYTF
NA	TRBD1	TRBV27	TRBJ2-2	TGTGCCAGCAACAGGGGAACCACCGGGGAGCTGTTTTTT	CASNRGTTGELFF
NA	TRBD2	TRBV7-9	TRBJ2-3	TGTGCCAGCAGCAACGGGCGGGGGGCAGATACGCAGTATTTT	CASSNGRGADTQYF
NA	NA	TRBV18	TRBJ2-1	TGTGCCAGCTTACAGGGCGCTTTGGGCTACAATGAGCAGTTCTTC	CASLQGALGYNEQFF
NA	TRBD1	TRBV7-2	TRBJ1-2	TGTGCCAGCAGAAAGCGGTATTGGGGACAGGTTTCCTTGGGCTACACCTTC	CASRKRYWGQVSLGYTF
NA	NA	TRBV28	TRBJ1-2	TGTGCCAGCAGTTCCCCTCGGGAAACCACTAACTATGGCTACACCTTC	CASSSPRETTNYGYTF
NA	NA	TRBV6-1	TRBJ2-7	TGTGCCAGCAGTGAACCGCTTCGGGACTCATTCAACGAGCAGTACTTC	CASSEPLRDSFNEQYF
NA	NA	TRBV29-1	TRBJ2-2	TGCAGCGTTGTATTTCAGGGTCGGACCGGGGAGCTGTTTTTT	CSVVFQGRTGELFF
NA	NA	TRBV18	TRBJ2-7	TGTGCCAGCTCACCACCGGGGGGGCTCGAGCAGTACTTC	CASSPPGGLEQYF
NA	TRBD1	TRBV18	TRBJ2-7	TGTGCCAGCTCACCAAGCAGGGGGCTAGTCGAGCAGTACTTC	CASSPSRGLVEQYF
once	TRBD2	TRBV27	TRBJ2-7	TGTGCCAGCAGGAGGTCCCTAGCGGGGTCGATCTACGAGCAGTACTTC	CASRRSLAGSIYEQYF
NA	NA	TRBV4-3	TRBJ1-4	TGCGCCAGCAGCCAAGAAGGGGCCGATGAAAAACTGTTTTTT	CASSQEGADEKLFF
NA	TRBD1	TRBV28	TRBJ2-2	TGTGCCAGCAGTTCGACAGGGGCAAAGACCGGGGAGCTGTTTTTT	CASSSTGAKTGELFF
NA	TRBD1	TRBV24-1	TRBJ2-1	TGTGCCACCATGGGACAGGGGGCTGAGCAGTTCTTC	CATMGQGAEQFF
NA	NA	TRBV28	TRBJ1-2	TGTGCCAGCCTATCTACGGGCGGCGGGAACTATGGCTACACCTTC	CASLSTGGGNYGYTF
NA	TRBD2	TRBV18	TRBJ2-1	TGTGCCAGCTCACCATTCGCGGGGGGACACTACAATGAGCAGTTCTTC	CASSPFAGGHYNEQFF
NA	TRBD2	TRBV5-1	TRBJ2-1	TGCGCCAGCAGCTCCGAGCCGCTAGCGGGGTACAATGAGCAGTTCTTC	CASSSEPLAGYNEQFF
NA	TRBD1	TRBV9	TRBJ2-1	TGTGCCAGCAGCGTAGCCAGGGACAGCAACAATGAGCAGTTCTTC	CASSVARDSNNEQFF
NA	NA	TRBV4-1	TRBJ1-1	TGCGCCAGCAGCCCGGGGGGGACCCATAACACTGAAGCTTTCTTT	CASSPGGTHNTEAFF
NA	NA	TRBV28	TRBJ2-7	TGTGCCAGCAGTTTTAACAGGGCCGGCGAGCAGTACTTC	CASSFNRAGEQYF
NA	NA	TRBV5-4	TRBJ1-3	TGTGCCAGCAGCTCGGACAGCCACCTCTCTGGAAACACCATATATTTT	CASSSDSHLSGNTIYF
NA	TRBD1	TRBV28	TRBJ2-2	TGTGCCGTTACAGGGGTCTCGAACACCGGGGAGCTGTTTTTT	CAVTGVSNTGELFF
NA	NA	TRBV24-1	TRBJ1-2	TGTGCCACCAGTGACGTACAGGGATATGGCTACACCTTC	CATSDVQGYGYTF
NA	TRBD1	TRBV28	TRBJ1-1	TGTGCCAGCAGTTTATGGGGGGACAGTTCTGAAGCTTTCTTT	CASSLWGDSSEAFF
NA	NA	TRBV10-1	TRBJ1-2	TGCGCCAGCAGCCGGGACATTAACTATGGCTACACCTTC	CASSRDINYGYTF
NA	TRBD2	TRBV5-4	TRBJ2-1	TGTGCCAGCAGCTTAAGCGGGAGTGGGTACAATGAGCAGTTCTTC	CASSLSGSGYNEQFF
NA	NA	TRBV4-3	TRBJ1-1	TGCGCCAGCAGCCAAGATCGTAACACTGAAGCTTTCTTT	CASSQDRNTEAFF
NA	TRBD1	TRBV7-9	TRBJ2-1	TGTGCCAGCAGCCCTAGGACAGGGGACCCGCGGGGCCTATACAATGAGCAGTTCTTC	CASSPRTGDPRGLYNEQFF
NA	NA	TRBV28	TRBJ1-2	TGTGCCAGCAGTTTGAACCCGGGTCGGGGCTACACCTTC	CASSLNPGRGYTF
NA	NA	TRBV5-1	TRBJ2-3	TGCGCCAGCAGCTTTGCGGAGATCACAGATACGCAGTATTTT	CASSFAEITDTQYF
NA	NA	TRBV12-3/TRBV12-4	TRBJ1-5	TGTGCCAGCAGCTTGTATGATCAGCCCCAGCATTTT	CASSLYDQPQHF
NA	NA	TRBV27	TRBJ1-6	TGTGCCAGCAGTTTTGGTAGATCACCCCTCCACTTT	CASSFGRSPLHF
NA	NA	TRBV7-9	TRBJ1-1	TGTGCCAGCAGCAATAGCGTTAGGGAAGCTTTCTTT	CASSNSVREAFF
NA	TRBD2	TRBV13	TRBJ2-5	TGTGCCAGCAGCTTAAGCGGGGGCGAGACCCAGTACTTC	CASSLSGGETQYF
NA	NA	TRBV4-2	TRBJ1-1	TGTGCCAGCAGTCCAGTGCAGAACACTGAAGCTTTCTTT	CASSPVQNTEAFF
once	NA	TRBV29-1	TRBJ2-7	TGCAGCGTTTTACGACAGTACGAGCAGTACTTC	CSVLRQYEQYF
NA	NA	TRBV6-6	TRBJ1-2	TGTGCCAGCAGTAACCAACTGGGCGGCTACACCTTC	CASSNQLGGYTF
many	NA	TRBV18	TRBJ1-2	TGTGCCAGCTCATCACGGGGTGCAGGGGCCCTTAACTATGGCTACACCTTC	CASSSRGAGALNYGYTF
NA	TRBD1	TRBV19	TRBJ2-7	TGTGCCACCGCCCCCGGGACAGGGAGACACGAGCAGTACTTC	CATAPGTGRHEQYF
NA	TRBD2	TRBV27	TRBJ2-7	TGTGCCAGCAGTCGGAGGGAGGGATACGAGCAGTACTTC	CASSRREGYEQYF
NA	NA	TRBV9	TRBJ2-3	TGTGCCAGCAGCGTAGACTCTCTGATGGATACGCAGTATTTT	CASSVDSLMDTQYF
NA	NA	TRBV4-3	TRBJ2-1	TGCGCCAGCAGCCAAGATTCGGTTGCGGGAAGGTACAATGAGCAGTTCTTC	CASSQDSVAGRYNEQFF
NA	NA	TRBV12-5	TRBJ1-6	TGTGCTAGTGGTTTGAGGGGCTTGGGTTCACCCCTCCACTTT	CASGLRGLGSPLHF
NA	TRBD1	TRBV11-2	TRBJ2-2	TGTGCCAGCAGCTCACAGGGGCGGATCACCGGGGAGCTGTTTTTT	CASSSQGRITGELFF
NA	NA	TRBV5-8	TRBJ1-5	TGTGCCAGCAGCTTAGAGGCGCAGCCCCAGCATTTT	CASSLEAQPQHF
NA	TRBD2	TRBV3-1/TRBV3-2	TRBJ2-1	TGTGCCAGCAGCCAAATTTCCCAAGGCGGGGGGTCTCGCAATGAGCAGTTCTTC	CASSQISQGGGSRNEQFF
few	TRBD1	TRBV5-4	TRBJ1-1	TGTGCCAGCAGCTTAGGGACAGAGGCTGAAGCTTTCTTT	CASSLGTEAEAFF
NA	NA	TRBV12-3/TRBV12-4	TRBJ1-1	TGTGCCAGCAGTTTCAGGGTAAACACTGAAGCTTTCTTT	CASSFRVNTEAFF
once	TRBD2	TRBV19	TRBJ2-3	TGTGCCAGTAGTATTTTTGGGACTAGCGACCCAGATACGCAGTATTTT	CASSIFGTSDPDTQYF
NA	NA	TRBV7-9	TRBJ1-1	TGTGCCAGCAGCCCGGGGGAGATGACGGGATCTGAAGCTTTCTTT	CASSPGEMTGSEAFF
NA	TRBD2	TRBV5-4	TRBJ2-5	TGTGCCAGCAGCCCCCCCCTAGCGGGCTATGGTGAGACCCAGTACTTC	CASSPPLAGYGETQYF
NA	NA	TRBV5-5	TRBJ2-6	TGTGCCAGCAGCAAAGCAGGGGTTACTGGGGCCAACGTCCTGACTTTC	CASSKAGVTGANVLTF